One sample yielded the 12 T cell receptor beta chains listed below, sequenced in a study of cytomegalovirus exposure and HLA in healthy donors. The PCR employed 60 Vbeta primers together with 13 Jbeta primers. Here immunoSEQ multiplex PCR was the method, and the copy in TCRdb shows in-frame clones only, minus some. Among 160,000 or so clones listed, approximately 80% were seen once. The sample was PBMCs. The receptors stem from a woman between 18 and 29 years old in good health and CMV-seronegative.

CDR3 bases: TGTGCCAGCAGCCCCGGACAGGGGGCCGGCACCATATATTTT. It codes for CASSPGQGAGTIYF. The gene calls are TRBV6-5 and TRBJ1-3, with TRBD1 matching 11 bases. Germline V lookup: CDR1 MNHEY, CDR2 SVGAGI. This CDR3 region has 14 residues. Germline trimming cut 6 bases from V and 9 bases from J; bases unmatched to any gene: 7.

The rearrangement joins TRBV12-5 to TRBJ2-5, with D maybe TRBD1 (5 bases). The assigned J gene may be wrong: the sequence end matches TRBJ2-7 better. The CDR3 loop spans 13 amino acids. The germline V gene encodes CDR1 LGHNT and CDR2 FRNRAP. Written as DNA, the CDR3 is TGTGCTAGTGGTTTACAGGAAGGCTACGAGCAGTACTTC. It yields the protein CASGLQEGYEQYF.

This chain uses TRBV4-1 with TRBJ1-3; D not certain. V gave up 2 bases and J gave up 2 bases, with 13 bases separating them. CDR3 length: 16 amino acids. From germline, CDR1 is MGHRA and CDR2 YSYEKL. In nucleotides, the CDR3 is TGCGCCAGCAGCCAACCCCCCGGAGAGACTGGAAACACCATATATTTT. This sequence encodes CASSQPPGETGNTIYF.

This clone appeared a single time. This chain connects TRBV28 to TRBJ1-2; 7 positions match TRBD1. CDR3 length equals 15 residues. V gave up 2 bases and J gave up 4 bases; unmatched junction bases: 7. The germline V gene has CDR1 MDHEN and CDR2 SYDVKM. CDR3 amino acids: CASSLRGLPGYGYTF. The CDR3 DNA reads TGTGCCAGCAGTTTAAGGGGGCTCCCCGGCTATGGCTACACCTTC.

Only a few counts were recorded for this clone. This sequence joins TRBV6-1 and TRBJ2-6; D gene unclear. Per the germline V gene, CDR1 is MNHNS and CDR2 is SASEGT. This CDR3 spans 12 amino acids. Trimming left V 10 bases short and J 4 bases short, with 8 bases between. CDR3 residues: CATSPGANVLTF. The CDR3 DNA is TGTGCCACCTCCCCCGGGGCCAACGTCCTGACTTTC.

The CDR3, as DNA: TGTGCCAGTAGTCCAGGGGGGAATGGCTACACCTTC. Protein: CASSPGGNGYTF. This rearrangement joins TRBV19 to TRBJ1-2; 7 nucleotides line up with TRBD1. Trimming removed 5 bases from V and 6 bases from J; junction bases left unmatched: 3. CDR3 size: 12 residues. Germline V lookup: CDR1 LNHDA, CDR2 SQIVND (reference sequence). The full variable domain, rest sourced from reference TRBV19 and TRBJ1-2, is DGGITQSPKYLFRKEGQNVTLSCEQNLNHDAMYWYRQDPGQGLRLIYYSQIVNDFQKGDIAEGYSVSREKKESFPLTVTSAQKNPTAFYLCASSPGGNGYTFGSGTRLTVV.

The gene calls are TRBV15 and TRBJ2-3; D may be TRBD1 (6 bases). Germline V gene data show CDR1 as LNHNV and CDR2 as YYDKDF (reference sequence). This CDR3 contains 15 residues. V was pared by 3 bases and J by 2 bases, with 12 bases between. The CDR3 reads CATSRDSGFTDTQYF. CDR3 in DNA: TGTGCCACCAGCAGGGACAGTGGATTCACAGATACGCAGTATTTT.

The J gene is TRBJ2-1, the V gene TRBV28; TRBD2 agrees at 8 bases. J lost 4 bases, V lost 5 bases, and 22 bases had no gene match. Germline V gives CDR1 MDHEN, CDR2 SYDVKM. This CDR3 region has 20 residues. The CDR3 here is CASSLLPGGAGGPLYNEQFF. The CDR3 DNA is TGTGCCAGCAGTCTCCTTCCCGGAGGTGCGGGGGGCCCCCTTTACAATGAGCAGTTCTTC. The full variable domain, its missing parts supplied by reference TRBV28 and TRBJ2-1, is DVKVTQSSRYLVKRTGEKVFLECVQDMDHENMFWYRQDPGLGLRLIYFSYDVKMKEKGDIPEGYSVSREKKERFSLILESASTNQTSMYLCASSLLPGGAGGPLYNEQFFGPGTRLTVL.

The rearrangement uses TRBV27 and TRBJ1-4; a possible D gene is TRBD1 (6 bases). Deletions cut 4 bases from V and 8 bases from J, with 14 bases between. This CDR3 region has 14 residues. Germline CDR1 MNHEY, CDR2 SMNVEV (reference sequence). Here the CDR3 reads CASSYGGAGEKLFF. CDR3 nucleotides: TGTGCCAGCAGTTATGGGGGGGCGGGAGAAAAACTGTTTTTT.

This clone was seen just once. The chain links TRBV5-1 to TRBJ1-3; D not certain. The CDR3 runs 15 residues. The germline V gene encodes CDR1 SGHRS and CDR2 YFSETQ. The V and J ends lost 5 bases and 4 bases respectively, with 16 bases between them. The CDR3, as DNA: TGCGCCAGCAGACGAGGGAGCTCGGCGGGAAACACCATATATTTT. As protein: CASRRGSSAGNTIYF.

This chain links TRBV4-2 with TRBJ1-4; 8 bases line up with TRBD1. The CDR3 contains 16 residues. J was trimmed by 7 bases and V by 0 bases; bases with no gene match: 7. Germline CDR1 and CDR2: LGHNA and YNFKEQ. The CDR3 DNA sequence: TGTGCCAGCAGCCAAGATACAGGGGGGGGCAGTGAAAAACTGTTTTTT. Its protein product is CASSQDTGGGSEKLFF.

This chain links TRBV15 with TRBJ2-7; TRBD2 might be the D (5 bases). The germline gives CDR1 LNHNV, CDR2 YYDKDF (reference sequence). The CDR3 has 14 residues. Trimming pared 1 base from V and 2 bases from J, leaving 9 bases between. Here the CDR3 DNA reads TGTGCCACCAGCAGAGTACGGGAAGCCTACGAGCAGTACTTC. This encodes CATSRVREAYEQYF.